These T cell receptor beta chains were read from a single sample in a study of beta chain features in type 1 diabetes. Libraries were prepared by immunoSEQ multiplex PCR; TCRdb keeps only in-frame clonotypes and omits some of them. Seen here are fewer than 900,000 clones, about 17% observed once, and the top ten hold 0.02% to 0.025%. The specimen was naive CD4+ T cells from blood. These receptors all stem from a young woman in good health. Both conserved end residues are part of each CDR3.

V gene: TRBV5-4; CDR3 protein: CASSAGVKDTDTQYF
V gene: TRBV6-1; CDR3 protein: CASRSLTDNYGYTF
V gene: TRBV27; CDR3 protein: CASSLVTRIGNEQFF
V gene: TRBV5-4; CDR3 protein: CASSPGGGQQHSTEAFF
V gene: TRBV6-5; CDR3 protein: CASSRDRVSYEQYF
V gene: TRBV7-6; CDR3 protein: CASSLHRDSSYNEQFF
V gene: TRBV19; CDR3 protein: CASSMGWNYGYTF
V gene: TRBV6-1; CDR3 protein: CASSERGVRYF
V gene: TRBV9; CDR3 protein: CASSVAASGSAEQYF
V gene: TRBV5-5; CDR3 protein: CASSSGQGTQYF
V gene: TRBV19; CDR3 protein: CASSIRRGAAQETQYF
V gene: TRBV7-6; CDR3 protein: CASSPRGRSTNEKLFF
V gene: TRBV28; CDR3 protein: CASSLGLTNSEQFF
V gene: TRBV5-1; CDR3 protein: CASSLGQAGGEQYF
V gene: TRBV19; CDR3 protein: CASHREGMSYNEQFF
V gene: TRBV6-1; CDR3 protein: CASRVDLSHGYTF
V gene: TRBV2; CDR3 protein: CASSELGLAQNEQFF
V gene: TRBV15; CDR3 protein: CATSRVAVNSNQPQHF
V gene: TRBV7-2; CDR3 protein: CASSLAASGRVYEQYF
V gene: TRBV28; CDR3 protein: CASVPGGQETQYF
V gene: TRBV27; CDR3 protein: CASSSGGLWTGELFF
V gene: TRBV6-5; CDR3 protein: CASSHGGDTQYF
V gene: TRBV7-8; CDR3 protein: CASSLSGNRDRVRRNTEAFF
V gene: TRBV27; CDR3 protein: CASSLSGVGLETQYF
V gene: TRBV11-2; CDR3 protein: CASSLMAEQFF
V gene: TRBV6-5; CDR3 protein: CASRQVGNTEAFF
V gene: TRBV5-1; CDR3 protein: CASSLGYGNQPQHF
V gene: TRBV19; CDR3 protein: CASSIELRDGYTF
V gene: TRBV27; CDR3 protein: CASSRIGGSSYTF
V gene: TRBV7-3; CDR3 protein: CASSLTGGAGANVLTF
V gene: TRBV5-1; CDR3 protein: CASSLQAFGGNEQFF
V gene: TRBV7-3; CDR3 protein: CASSLRADSYNEQFF
V gene: TRBV4-1; CDR3 protein: CASSRLDEVRSTGELFF
V gene: TRBV5-4; CDR3 protein: CASRIAGGRTGELFF
V gene: TRBV5-1; CDR3 protein: CASSVTGMWNEQFF
V gene: TRBV5-1; CDR3 protein: CASSLGGLYNEQFF
V gene: TRBV19; CDR3 protein: CASSMWGPNSGANVLTF
V gene: TRBV4-2; CDR3 protein: CASSQPPGPTGDTQYF
V gene: TRBV7-2; CDR3 protein: CASSLAGQPQHF
V gene: TRBV21-1; CDR3 protein: CASSDIPPNYEQYF
V gene: TRBV4-3; CDR3 protein: CASSQGGFGSYEQYF
V gene: TRBV27; CDR3 protein: CTLRPSTDTQYF
V gene: TRBV10-3; CDR3 protein: CAISDLSEQYF
V gene: TRBV18; CDR3 protein: CASSPTAGAADTQYF
V gene: TRBV7-9; CDR3 protein: CASSLGLGESDTQYF
V gene: TRBV28; CDR3 protein: CASSISRGVTEAFF
V gene: TRBV6-5; CDR3 protein: CASSARSGIETQYF
V gene: TRBV7-8; CDR3 protein: CASSLGLAGYYNEQFF
V gene: TRBV15; CDR3 protein: CATSRVGRVSGNQPQHF
V gene: TRBV19; CDR3 protein: CASSRAYNEEQFF
V gene: TRBV15; CDR3 protein: CATSIQVNTEAFF
V gene: TRBV2; CDR3 protein: CASNMGDRDYNEQFF
V gene: TRBV7-9; CDR3 protein: CASSVERDGYTF
V gene: TRBV18; CDR3 protein: CASSQLASGSYEQYF
V gene: TRBV6-5; CDR3 protein: CASSLQSSGKETQYF
V gene: TRBV7-9; CDR3 protein: CASTTGITTNEKLFF